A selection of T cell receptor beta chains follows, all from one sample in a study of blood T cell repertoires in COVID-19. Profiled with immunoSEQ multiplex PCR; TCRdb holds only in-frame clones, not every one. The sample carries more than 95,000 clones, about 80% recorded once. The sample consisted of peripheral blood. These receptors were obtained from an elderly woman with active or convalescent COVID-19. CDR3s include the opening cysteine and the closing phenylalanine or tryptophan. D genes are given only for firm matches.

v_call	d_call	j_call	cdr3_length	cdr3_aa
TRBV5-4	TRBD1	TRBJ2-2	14	CASRKTGDTGELFF
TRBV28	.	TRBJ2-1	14	CASSYTILYNEQFF
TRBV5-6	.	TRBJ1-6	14	CASSFRRGNSPLHF
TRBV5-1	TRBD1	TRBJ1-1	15	CASSLVTGGNLEAFF
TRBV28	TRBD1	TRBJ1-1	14	CASRLGTGNTEAFF
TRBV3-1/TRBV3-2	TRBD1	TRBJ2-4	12	CASSHRGNIQYF
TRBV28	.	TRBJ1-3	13	CASRRARGNTIYF
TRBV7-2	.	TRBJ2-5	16	CASSPSVRGGDETQYF
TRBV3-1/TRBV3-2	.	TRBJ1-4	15	CASSPQGRRNEKLFF
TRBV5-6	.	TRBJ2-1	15	CASSLEQRGGGEQFF
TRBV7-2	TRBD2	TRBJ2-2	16	CASTTTSGGAVGELFF
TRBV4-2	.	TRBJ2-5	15	CASSHIASVKETQYF
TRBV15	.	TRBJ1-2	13	CATSRVSGDGYTF
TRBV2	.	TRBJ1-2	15	CASSESQGTAAGYTF
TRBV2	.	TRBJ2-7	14	CASRGTFSSYEQYF
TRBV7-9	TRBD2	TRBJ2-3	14	CASSFMAGDDTQYF
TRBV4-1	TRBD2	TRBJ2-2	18	CASSPGPLAGLNTGELFF
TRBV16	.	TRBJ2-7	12	CASSQGGYEQYF
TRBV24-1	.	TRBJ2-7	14	CATSDSGVSYEQYF
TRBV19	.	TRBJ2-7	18	CASSIYAIVDSSTYEQYF
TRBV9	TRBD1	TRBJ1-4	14	CASSIKTGDEKLFF
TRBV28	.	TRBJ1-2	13	CASSSSGRDGYTF
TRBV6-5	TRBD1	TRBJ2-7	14	CASTVLGQNYEQYF
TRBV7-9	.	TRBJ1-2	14	CASSFTASSYGYTF
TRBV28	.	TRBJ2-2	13	CASTLRGPGELFF
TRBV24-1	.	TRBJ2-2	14	CATRVSGDTGELFF
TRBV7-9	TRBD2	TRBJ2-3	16	CASSPRLAGDENTQYF
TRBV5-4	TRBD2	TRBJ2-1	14	CASSGGGALNEQFF
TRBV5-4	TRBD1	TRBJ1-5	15	CASSLGGQVAQPQHF
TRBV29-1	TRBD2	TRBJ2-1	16	CSVYLLLAGDYNEQFF
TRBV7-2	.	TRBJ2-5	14	CASSLQGTGETQYF
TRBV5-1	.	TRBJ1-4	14	CASSLVGDRRKLFF
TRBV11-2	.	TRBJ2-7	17	CASSLGQGFGGSYEQYF
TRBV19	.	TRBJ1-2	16	CASSPPQVDTNYGYTF
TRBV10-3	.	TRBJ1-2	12	CAISEVGQGYTF
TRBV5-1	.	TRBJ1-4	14	CASTLDSTNEKLFF
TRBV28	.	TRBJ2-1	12	CASTVLGNEQFF
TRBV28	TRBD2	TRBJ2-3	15	CATAPGAGGADTQYF
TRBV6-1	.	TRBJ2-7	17	CASRENPGQTVAYEQYF
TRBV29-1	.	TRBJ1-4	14	CSVVSGDMGEKLFF
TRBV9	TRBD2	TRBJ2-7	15	CASSVEGTSGYEQYF
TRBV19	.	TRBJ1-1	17	CASSRSGSGPSSREAFF
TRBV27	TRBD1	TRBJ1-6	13	CASSDRGNSPLHF
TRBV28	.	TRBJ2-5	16	CASSYIMLDAQETQYF
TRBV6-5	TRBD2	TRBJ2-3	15	CASTASGARTDTQYF
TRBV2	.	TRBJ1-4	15	CASMWGGATNEKLFF
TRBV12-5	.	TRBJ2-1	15	CASAPSRLPYNEQFF
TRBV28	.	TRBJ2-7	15	CASSKKYRSSYEQYF
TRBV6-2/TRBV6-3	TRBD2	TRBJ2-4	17	CASSFPTSGIAKNIQYF
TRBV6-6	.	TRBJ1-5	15	CASSYSDRPNQPQHF
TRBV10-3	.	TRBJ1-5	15	CAINEGGYGNQPQHF
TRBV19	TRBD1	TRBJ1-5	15	CASRNRGQGGQPQHF
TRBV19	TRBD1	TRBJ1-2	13	CASGRDRTYGYTF
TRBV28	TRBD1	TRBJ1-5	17	CASSSQQGARGNQPQHF